Described below is a single TCR beta chain sequence and its context. Its target is unknown. CDR3 length: 16 amino acids. Germline V gives CDR1 LNHDA, CDR2 SQIVND (reference sequence). V shed 7 bases, J shed 10 bases, and the junction held 18 bases outside the gene matches. This entry comes from a study of OX40 agonist ivuxolimab in advanced cancers. Study at large: The dose-escalation cohort had hepatocellular carcinoma, melanoma, renal cell or head and neck cancer. General study findings and limits: CD8+ T cells showed, on average, more clonal expansion than CD4+ cells.

The investigators sampled blood at baseline, at cycle 4 day 1, and at cycle 7 day 1. Some clones are missing from TCRdb's copy, which holds only in-frame ones; the method was immunoSEQ multiplex PCR. The table has tens of thousands of clones, more than 65% seen once; the top ten hold roughly 4.5%. Source: CD4+ or CD8+ T cells sorted from blood, taken in a trial of the OX40 agonist ivuxolimab. The clonotype was recovered from an adult with an advanced solid tumor such as melanoma, head and neck, liver or kidney cancer. The chain carries TRBV19 and TRBJ1-5; 8 bases align to TRBD1. The CDR3 loop is CASNGQGARRGSPQHF. CDR3 in DNA: TGTGCCAGTAACGGGCAGGGGGCGCGGAGGGGGAGTCCCCAGCATTTT.